This TCR beta chain was sequenced in a study of cytomegalovirus exposure and HLA in healthy donors. The data were produced by immunoSEQ multiplex PCR, yet TCRdb's version contains in-frame clones alone and is incomplete. Of 250,000 to 400,000 clones in the sample, roughly 87% were seen once. Study outcomes and limitations: Listed as cytomegalovirus-associated were 170 or so TCR beta chains.

V lost 0 bases, J lost 8 bases, and 8 bases lay in between. CDR3 length: 12 amino acids. Germline values: CDR1 SQVTM, CDR2 ANQGSEA. Worth noting for this clone: Its antigen is not known.

The clonotype comes from a man aged 30-40 years in good health and CMV-seronegative. The sample was PBMCs. The chain recombines TRBV29-1 with TRBJ1-3, with D perhaps TRBD1 (5 bases). CDR3: CSVEDRVHTIYF. The DNA for the CDR3 is TGCAGCGTTGAAGACAGGGTACACACCATATATTTT.